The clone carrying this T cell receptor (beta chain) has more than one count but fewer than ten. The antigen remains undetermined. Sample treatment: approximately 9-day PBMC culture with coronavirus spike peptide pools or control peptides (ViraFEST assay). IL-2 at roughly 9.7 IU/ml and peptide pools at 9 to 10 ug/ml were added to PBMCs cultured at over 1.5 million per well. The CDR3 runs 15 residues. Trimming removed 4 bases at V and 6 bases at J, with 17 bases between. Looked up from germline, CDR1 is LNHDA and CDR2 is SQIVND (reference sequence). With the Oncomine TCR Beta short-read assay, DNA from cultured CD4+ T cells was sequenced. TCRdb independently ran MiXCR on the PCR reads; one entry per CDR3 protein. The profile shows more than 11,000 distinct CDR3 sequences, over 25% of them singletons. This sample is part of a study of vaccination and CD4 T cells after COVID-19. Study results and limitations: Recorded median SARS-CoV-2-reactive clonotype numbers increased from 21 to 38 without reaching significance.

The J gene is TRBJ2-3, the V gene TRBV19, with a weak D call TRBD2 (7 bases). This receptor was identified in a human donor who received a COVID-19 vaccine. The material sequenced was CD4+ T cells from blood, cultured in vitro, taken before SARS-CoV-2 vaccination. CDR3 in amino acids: CASSRGRGSWDTQYF. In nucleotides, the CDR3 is TGTGCCAGTAGTAGGGGGAGGGGGTCATGGGATACGCAGTATTTT.